The present T cell receptor beta chain was sequenced within a study of healthy donors' naive CD4 and CD8 T cells. Study-wide background: A new alpha primer set targeted every functional IMGT alpha variant. Study findings and constraints: Negatively charged CDR3s marked CD8+ lineage; positively charged CDR3s marked CD4+ lineage.

Per germline, CDR1 MNHEY and CDR2 SVGEGT. The V end lost 6 bases, the J end lost 3 bases, and 14 bases lay between the germline ends. The CDR3 covers 14 residues. Each TCR library used roughly 510 ng of total RNA and a linear amplification protocol. A single record per CDR3 protein comes from TCRdb applying MiXCR to the reads. The sample shows about 180,000 distinct CDR3 sequences, 65% to 75% of them seen only once. For this clonotype: Its specificity is unknown.

The source of this sequence is a pool of human donors in good health; the sample pools cells from several healthy donors. The chain couples TRBV6-2 or TRBV6-3 to TRBJ1-1; maybe TRBD1 (6 bases). The material sequenced was naive CD4+ and CD8+ T cells sorted from blood, pooled from several donors. CDR3 DNA: TGTGCCAGCAGGTCACAGGGTGGCTACACTGAAGCTTTCTTT. Amino acids: CASRSQGGYTEAFF.